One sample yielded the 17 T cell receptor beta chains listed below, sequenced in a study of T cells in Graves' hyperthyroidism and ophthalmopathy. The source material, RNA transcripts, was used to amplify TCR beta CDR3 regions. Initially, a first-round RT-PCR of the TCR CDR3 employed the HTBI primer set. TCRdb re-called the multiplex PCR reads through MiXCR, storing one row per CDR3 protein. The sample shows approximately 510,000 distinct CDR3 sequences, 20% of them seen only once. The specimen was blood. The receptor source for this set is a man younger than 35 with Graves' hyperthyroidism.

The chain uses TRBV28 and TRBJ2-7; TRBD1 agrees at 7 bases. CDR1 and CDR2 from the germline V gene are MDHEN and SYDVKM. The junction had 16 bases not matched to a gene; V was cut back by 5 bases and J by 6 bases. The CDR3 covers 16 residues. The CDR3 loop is CASSPRKGALLREQYF. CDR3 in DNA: TGTGCCAGCAGTCCCCGGAAGGGGGCCTTATTACGCGAGCAGTACTTC.

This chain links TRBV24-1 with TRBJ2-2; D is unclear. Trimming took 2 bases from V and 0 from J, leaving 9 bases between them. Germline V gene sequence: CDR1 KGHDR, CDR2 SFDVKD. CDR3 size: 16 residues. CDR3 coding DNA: TGTGCCACCAGTGATTGGGCCCGAGCGAACACCGGGGAGCTGTTTTTT. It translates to CATSDWARANTGELFF.

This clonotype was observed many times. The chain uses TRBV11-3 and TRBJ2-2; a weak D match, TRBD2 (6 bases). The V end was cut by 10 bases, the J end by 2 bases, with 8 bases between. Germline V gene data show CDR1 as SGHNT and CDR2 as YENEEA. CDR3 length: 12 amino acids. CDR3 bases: TGTGCCACGGGGGTAAACACCGGGGAGCTGTTTTTT. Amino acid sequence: CATGVNTGELFF.

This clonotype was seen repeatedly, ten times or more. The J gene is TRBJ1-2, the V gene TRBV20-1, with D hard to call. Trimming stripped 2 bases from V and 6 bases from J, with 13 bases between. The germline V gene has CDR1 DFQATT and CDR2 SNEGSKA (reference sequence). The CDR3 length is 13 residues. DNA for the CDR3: TGCAGTGCTAGATCGGCAGGCGTGCATGGCTACACCTTC. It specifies CSARSAGVHGYTF.

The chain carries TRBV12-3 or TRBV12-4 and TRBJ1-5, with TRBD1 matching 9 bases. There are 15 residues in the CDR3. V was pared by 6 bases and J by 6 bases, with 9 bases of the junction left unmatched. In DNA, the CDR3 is TGTGCCAGCAGCCCTCCGGGACAGGGCACTCAGCCCCAGCATTTT. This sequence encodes CASSPPGQGTQPQHF.

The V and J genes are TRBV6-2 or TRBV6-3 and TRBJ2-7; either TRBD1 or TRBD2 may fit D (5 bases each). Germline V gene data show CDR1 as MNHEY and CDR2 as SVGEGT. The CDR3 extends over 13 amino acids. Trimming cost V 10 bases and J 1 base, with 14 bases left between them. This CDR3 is CATRRGASYEQYF. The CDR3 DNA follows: TGTGCCACACGTCGAGGGGCATCCTACGAGCAGTACTTC.

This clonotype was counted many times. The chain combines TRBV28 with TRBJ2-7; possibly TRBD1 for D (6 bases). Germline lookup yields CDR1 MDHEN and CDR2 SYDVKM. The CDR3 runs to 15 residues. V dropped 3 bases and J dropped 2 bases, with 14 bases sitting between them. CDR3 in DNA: TGTGCCAGCAGTTTTTGGGGGCCATCCCCCTACGAGCAGTACTTC. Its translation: CASSFWGPSPYEQYF.

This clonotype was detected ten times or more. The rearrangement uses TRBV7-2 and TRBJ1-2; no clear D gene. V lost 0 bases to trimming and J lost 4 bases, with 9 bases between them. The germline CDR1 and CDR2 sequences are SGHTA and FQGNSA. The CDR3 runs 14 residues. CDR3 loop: CASSLAPQLYGYTF. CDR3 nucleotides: TGTGCCAGCAGCTTAGCGCCCCAGCTCTATGGCTACACCTTC.

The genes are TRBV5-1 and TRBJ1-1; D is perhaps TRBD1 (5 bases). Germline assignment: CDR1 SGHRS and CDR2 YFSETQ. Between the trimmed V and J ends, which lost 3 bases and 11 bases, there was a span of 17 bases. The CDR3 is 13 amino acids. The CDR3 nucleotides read TGCGCCAGCAGCTCCACCGGGGCCATACCGGCTTTCTTT. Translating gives CASSSTGAIPAFF.

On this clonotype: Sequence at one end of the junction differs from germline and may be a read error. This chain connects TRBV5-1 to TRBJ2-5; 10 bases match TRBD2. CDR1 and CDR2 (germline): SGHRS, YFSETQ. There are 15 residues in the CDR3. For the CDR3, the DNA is TGCGCCAGCAGCTTGGATAGCGGGGGGCTCCCACCCCAGGACTTC. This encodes CASSLDSGGLPPQDF.

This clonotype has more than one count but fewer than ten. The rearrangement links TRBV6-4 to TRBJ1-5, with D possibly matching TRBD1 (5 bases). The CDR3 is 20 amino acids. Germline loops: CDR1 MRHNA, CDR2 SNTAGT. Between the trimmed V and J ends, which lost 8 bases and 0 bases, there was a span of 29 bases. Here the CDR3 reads CASSREPGPRSRYSNQPQHF. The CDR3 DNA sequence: TGTGCCAGCTCCCGGGAACCGGGGCCGAGATCCCGGTATAGCAATCAGCCCCAGCATTTT.

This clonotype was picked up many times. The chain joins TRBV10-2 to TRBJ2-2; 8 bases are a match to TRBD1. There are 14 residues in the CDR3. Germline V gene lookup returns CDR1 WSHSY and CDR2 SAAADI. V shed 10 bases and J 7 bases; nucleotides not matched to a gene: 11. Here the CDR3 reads CAILQGGAFGELFF. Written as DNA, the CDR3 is TGCGCCATCTTACAGGGGGGAGCCTTCGGGGAGCTGTTTTTT.

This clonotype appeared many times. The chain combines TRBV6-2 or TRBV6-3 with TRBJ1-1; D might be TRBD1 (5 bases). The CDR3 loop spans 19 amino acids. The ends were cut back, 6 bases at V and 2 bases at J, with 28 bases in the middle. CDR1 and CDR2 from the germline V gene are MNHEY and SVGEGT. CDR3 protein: CASSLVASSGGGPNTEAFF. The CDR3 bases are TGTGCCAGCAGCCTAGTGGCTAGTTCGGGCGGGGGACCAAACACTGAAGCTTTCTTT.

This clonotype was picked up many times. CDR3 in DNA: TGTGCCAGCACCTCCGAGGGGGCCCAGCATTTT. It encodes CASTSEGAQHF. V usage is TRBV6-5 and J usage is TRBJ1-5; D perhaps matches TRBD1 (6 bases). The germline V gene encodes CDR1 MNHEY and CDR2 SVGAGI. V lost 7 bases and J lost 11, with 12 bases in between. This CDR3 has 11 residues.

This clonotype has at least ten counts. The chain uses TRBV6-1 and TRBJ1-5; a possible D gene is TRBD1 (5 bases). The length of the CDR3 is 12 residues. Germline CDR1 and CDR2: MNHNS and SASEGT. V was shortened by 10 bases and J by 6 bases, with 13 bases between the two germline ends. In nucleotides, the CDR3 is TGTGCCACCGACCCGGGGGTTCAGCCCCAGCATTTT. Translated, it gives CATDPGVQPQHF.

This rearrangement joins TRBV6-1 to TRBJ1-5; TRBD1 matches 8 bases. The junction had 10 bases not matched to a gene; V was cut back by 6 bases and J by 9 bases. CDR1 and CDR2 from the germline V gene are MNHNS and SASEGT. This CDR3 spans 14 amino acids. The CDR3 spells CASSRDRIIGPQHF. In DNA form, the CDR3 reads TGTGCCAGCAGCCGGGACAGGATAATTGGGCCCCAGCATTTT.

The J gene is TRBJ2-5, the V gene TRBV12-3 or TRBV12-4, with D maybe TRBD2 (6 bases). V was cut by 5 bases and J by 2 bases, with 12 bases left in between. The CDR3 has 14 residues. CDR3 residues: CASSPGSKQETQYF. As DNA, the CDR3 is TGTGCCAGCAGTCCCGGGAGCAAACAAGAGACCCAGTACTTC.